The rows below give T cell receptor beta chains drawn from one sample of a study of T cells in Graves' hyperthyroidism and ophthalmopathy. In TCRdb, the multiplex PCR reads were re-called with MiXCR into one record per CDR3 protein. The table has 250,000 to 350,000 distinct CDR3 sequences, over 15% seen once. What was sequenced was blood. These receptors came from a woman aged 60-75 years with Graves' ophthalmopathy. Both conserved end residues are trimmed from each CDR3.

>TRBV28|TRBJ2-1
ASSPPAREQF
>TRBV7-8|TRBJ2-2
ASSPGTGVGTGELF
>TRBV6-2/TRBV6-3|TRBJ1-4
ASSYSGQVFRSRAKLF
>TRBV7-2|TRBJ1-2
ASSNSEGGGNYGYT
>TRBV12-3/TRBV12-4|TRBJ2-3
ASSFYTDTQY
>TRBV4-3|TRBJ1-5
ASSQEGAGNQPQH
>TRBV28|TRBJ1-1
ASSSTDLNTEAF
>TRBV7-2|TRBJ2-1
ASSSGTSFNEQF
>TRBV4-1|TRBJ2-1
ASSPLIGGRGNEQF
>TRBV6-2/TRBV6-3|TRBJ2-3
ASGGDLAADTQY
>TRBV20-1|TRBJ2-5
SAAGTTQETQY
>TRBV28|TRBJ2-7
ASSFGPDFHYEQY
>TRBV5-8|TRBJ1-1
ASSPVGEANTEAF
>TRBV24-1|TRBJ2-5
ATSEGPTPQETQY
>TRBV5-1|TRBJ1-1
ASRRDRVNTEAF
>TRBV3-1|TRBJ2-7
ASSQAGGGSYEQY
>TRBV10-3|TRBJ1-2
AISPGQGEHGYT
>TRBV12-3/TRBV12-4|TRBJ2-7
ASRSSGRAPSYEQY
>TRBV7-9|TRBJ2-5
ASSLRGGGQETQY
>TRBV15|TRBJ2-6
ATNIESGANVLT
>TRBV7-2|TRBJ2-2
ASSHATGGNTGELF
>TRBV29-1|TRBJ2-1
SLTTAELSYNEQF
>TRBV13|TRBJ2-7
ASSLVRDLKYEQY
>TRBV6-1|TRBJ1-5
ASRLQKGGQPQH
>TRBV7-2|TRBJ2-7
ASSLVSSGRSSYEQY
>TRBV20-1|TRBJ1-5
SARKVRARTEPQH
>TRBV24-1|TRBJ2-7
ATSDIRDISYEQY
>TRBV20-1|TRBJ2-5
SVSNQETQY
>TRBV4-1|TRBJ2-5
ASSQGALASGRKETQY
>TRBV10-3|TRBJ2-7
AIRGGRAEKQY
>TRBV7-9|TRBJ2-7
ASSSLPGQGLYEQY
>TRBV7-9|TRBJ2-3
ASSLGRLPTDTQY
>TRBV4-2|TRBJ2-1
ASSQDGSGGHNEQF
>TRBV18|TRBJ2-7
ATATGTTSYEQY
>TRBV11-1|TRBJ2-1
ASSFRSTGTGGYGEQF
>TRBV29-1|TRBJ1-1
SAKEDITEAF
>TRBV6-2/TRBV6-3|TRBJ1-5
ASSSAQGDQPQH
>TRBV2|TRBJ1-6
ASAPGAVGSPLH
>TRBV7-6|TRBJ2-3
ASSLTPDTQY
>TRBV3-1|TRBJ2-7
ASSPGDSIHSGSYEQY
>TRBV18|TRBJ1-1
ASSPIRTEAF
>TRBV2|TRBJ1-2
ATGTEGYT
>TRBV14|TRBJ2-1
ASTHRAGGHNEQF
>TRBV7-6|TRBJ2-1
ASSLARVGPNEQF
>TRBV20-1|TRBJ2-7
SATLSGRKQY
>TRBV9|TRBJ1-2
ASSSPGRIYGYT
>TRBV14|TRBJ1-2
ASSIDTGLGYGYT
>TRBV6-5|TRBJ2-1
ASSYSGQPYNEQF
>TRBV20-1|TRBJ2-1
SARSAGDYNEQF
>TRBV20-1|TRBJ2-2
SARDRGVYTGELF
>TRBV5-1|TRBJ1-1
ASSLGGIGNTEAF
>TRBV7-9|TRBJ1-4
ASSPRQGRDEKLF
>TRBV6-1|TRBJ1-2
ASTPVDRVDGHT
>TRBV4-3|TRBJ2-5
ASSVGDREETQY
>TRBV25-1|TRBJ2-5
ASSGQGAGETQY